The 16 T cell receptor beta chains given below trace back to one sample, sequenced in a study of cytotoxic CD8 clonotypes in ibrutinib-treated CLL. Measured with immunoSEQ multiplex PCR; TCRdb has only the in-frame clones, and not every one. This table has some 290,000 clones, about 80% appearing once. Sequenced material: PBMCs, taken before ibrutinib treatment. The receptors shown here come from a human donor with chronic lymphocytic leukemia.

The V call is TRBV6-1, the J call TRBJ1-1; the D gene is possibly TRBD1 (6 bases). The CDR3 sequence is 13 residues long. Germline assignment: CDR1 MNHNS and CDR2 SASEGT. The V and J ends lost 6 bases and 7 bases respectively, with 15 bases between them. The CDR3, as DNA: TGTGCCAGCAGAGGGGGTAGATACAGTGAAGCTTTCTTT. Translated: CASRGGRYSEAFF.

V usage is TRBV2 and J usage is TRBJ2-7, with 9 bases aligning to TRBD1. V was pared by 2 bases and J by 0 bases, with 5 bases of the junction left unmatched. Germline loops: CDR1 SNHLY, CDR2 FYNNEI. This CDR3 has 16 amino acids. CDR3 in amino acids: CASSEFDRGSSYEQYF. CDR3 nucleotide sequence: TGTGCCAGCAGTGAATTCGACAGGGGGAGCTCCTACGAGCAGTACTTC.

The chain couples TRBV5-1 to TRBJ2-7; D may correspond to TRBD1 or TRBD2 (6 bases each). The CDR3 runs to 15 residues. Trimming removed 3 bases at V and 4 bases at J, with 17 bases between. Germline V lookup: CDR1 SGHRS, CDR2 YFSETQ. This CDR3 reads CASSSTPGAGYEQYF. In nucleotides, the CDR3 is TGCGCCAGCAGCTCCACGCCGGGGGCTGGGTACGAGCAGTACTTC.

The CDR3 DNA reads TGCGCCAGCAGTCGCGAGCCCGGGACCTCCTACAATGAGCAGTTCTTC. Protein product: CASSREPGTSYNEQFF. The chain has TRBV5-1 and TRBJ2-1, with D perhaps being TRBD1 or TRBD2 (5 bases each). The CDR3 contains 16 residues. Germline V gene lookup returns CDR1 SGHRS and CDR2 YFSETQ. V lost 5 bases and J lost 0, with 15 bases in between.

The chain combines TRBV2 with TRBJ2-7; D remains unclear. V gave up 4 bases and J gave up 2 bases, with 9 bases separating them. The CDR3 contains 13 residues. Germline values: CDR1 SNHLY, CDR2 FYNNEI. The CDR3 here is CASSVPRTYEQYF. The CDR3 DNA is TGTGCCAGCAGTGTGCCGAGGACCTACGAGCAGTACTTC.

This chain links TRBV13 with TRBJ2-1; 7 nucleotides agree with TRBD2. Germline V gene data show CDR1 as PRHDT and CDR2 as FYEKMQ (reference sequence). J lost 2 bases, V lost 5 bases, and 6 bases had no gene match. The CDR3 length is 15 residues. CDR3 bases: TGTGCCAGCAGCGATAGCGGGTGGGCCTACAATGAGCAGTTCTTC. It specifies CASSDSGWAYNEQFF.

V gene TRBV4-3 combines with J gene TRBJ1-5; D unresolved. The ends were cut back, 0 bases at V and 5 bases at J, with 11 bases in the middle. The CDR3 runs to 15 residues. Germline-derived CDR1 and CDR2 are LGHNA and YSLEER. In nucleotides, the CDR3 is TGCGCCAGCAGCCAAGATCCCGGGGTGGATCAGCCCCAGCATTTT. Translation: CASSQDPGVDQPQHF.

The J gene is TRBJ1-1, the V gene TRBV6-1; D may be TRBD1 (5 bases). This CDR3 comprises 12 residues. Looked up from germline, CDR1 is MNHNS and CDR2 is SASEGT. The ends were cut back, 3 bases at V and 9 bases at J, with 11 bases in the middle. CDR3 DNA: TGTGCCAGCAGTGAGATAGGGGCAAAAGCTTTCTTT. Amino acid sequence: CASSEIGAKAFF.

Of note for this clone: The germline gene is not matched at one end of the junction; a read error may be the cause. The chain's CDR3 is CASSFGTWEQETQYF. The CDR3 coding sequence is TGTGCTAGCAGCTTCGGGACATGGGAGCAAGAGACCCAGTACTTC. The rearrangement joins TRBV7-7 to TRBJ2-5, with D possibly being TRBD1 (6 bases). The CDR3 runs 15 residues. From germline, CDR1 is SSHAT and CDR2 FNYEAQ (reference sequence). Full variable domain (remainder filled in from reference TRBV7-7 and TRBJ2-5): GAGVSQSPRYKVTKRGQDVTLRCDPISSHATLYWYQQALGQGPEFLTYFNYEAQPDKSGLPSDRFSAERPEGSISTLTIQRTEQRDSAMYRCASSFGTWEQETQYFGPGTRLLVL.

The chain links TRBV30 to TRBJ1-1; D unresolved. The CDR3 covers 13 residues. The V end was cut by 2 bases, the J end by 4 bases, with 11 bases between. The germline V gene encodes CDR1 GTSNPN and CDR2 SVGIG (reference sequence). The CDR3 nucleotides are TGTGCCTGGAGTAACGGTCCCGGCACTGAAGCTTTCTTT. Its translation: CAWSNGPGTEAFF.

The V gene is TRBV10-3, the J gene TRBJ2-5, with TRBD1 matching 7 bases. This CDR3 has 15 amino acids. J was trimmed by 1 base and V by 6 bases; bases with no gene match: 8. In germline, CDR1 is ENHRY, CDR2 SYGVKD. CDR3 bases: TGTGCCATCAGCTGGGGACAGCCTCTCCAAGAGACCCAGTACTTC. Translating it yields CAISWGQPLQETQYF.

J is TRBJ1-1 and V is TRBV27, with D perhaps matching TRBD1 (6 bases). The CDR3 is 15 amino acids. The V and J ends lost 5 bases and 3 bases respectively, with 16 bases between them. Germline lookup yields CDR1 MNHEY and CDR2 SMNVEV (reference sequence). CDR3 in amino acids: CASSRNQGLYTEAFF. The CDR3 nucleotides read TGTGCCAGCAGTAGAAATCAGGGGCTTTACACTGAAGCTTTCTTT.

This clone was found a few times. The chain recombines TRBV7-2 with TRBJ2-7; 14 nucleotides match TRBD2. V gave up 5 bases and J gave up 3 bases; unmatched junction bases: 6. The CDR3 covers 16 residues. Germline-derived CDR1 and CDR2 are SGHTA and FQGNSA. The CDR3 here is CASSPWTSGRNYEQYF. CDR3 sequence (DNA): TGTGCCAGCAGCCCGTGGACTAGCGGGAGGAACTACGAGCAGTACTTC. Supplemented by reference TRBV7-2 and TRBJ2-7, the full variable domain reads GAGVSQSPSNKVTEKGKDVELRCDPISGHTALYWYRQSLGQGLEFLIYFQGNSAPDKSGLPSDRFSAERTGGSVSTLTIQRTQQEDSAVYLCASSPWTSGRNYEQYFGPGTRLTVT.

This clone was seen just once. Here the CDR3 reads CASSSRTDLYEQYF. CDR3 coding DNA: TGTGCCAGCAGCTCAAGGACAGACCTCTACGAGCAGTACTTC. This chain links TRBV7-9 with TRBJ2-7, with D possibly being TRBD1 (6 bases). V lost 4 bases and J lost 3, with 13 bases in between. The CDR3 has 14 residues. Germline V gives CDR1 SEHNR, CDR2 FQNEAQ (reference sequence).

The rearrangement joins TRBV28 to TRBJ2-7, with D tentatively TRBD1 or TRBD2 (5 bases each). CDR3 size: 12 residues. Trimming removed 8 bases from V and 5 bases from J, with 13 bases in between. The germline V gene has CDR1 MDHEN and CDR2 SYDVKM. The CDR3 loop reads CASGDRLHEQYF. Written as DNA, the CDR3 is TGTGCCAGCGGGGACCGCCTCCACGAGCAGTACTTC.

V gene TRBV21-1 combines with J gene TRBJ2-1; no DNA check was done on the table's D call, TRBD2. TRBV21-1 is a known pseudogene. The CDR3 totals 16 residues. This CDR3 is CASSKVTGGVFNEQFF. Here the CDR3 DNA reads TGTGCCAGCAGCAAAGTAACGGGAGGGGTGTTTAATGAGCAGTTCTTC.